Listed here are 17 T cell receptor beta chains from one sample, sequenced in a study of tumor-infiltrating lymphocytes in primary liver carcinoma. A primer in the constant region served to generate TCR beta cDNA from 500 ng of total RNA. Slightly modified ARM-PCR, run as three nested multiplex PCR rounds, produced the TCR beta libraries. PCR rounds one and two used TRBV1-TRBV30 forward primers with a C-beta reverse primer for around 9 cycles each. TCRdb re-derived calls from the multiplex PCR reads in MiXCR, one entry per CDR3 protein. This table has 65,000 to 90,000 distinct CDR3 sequences, around 70% appearing once. Joint extraction of RNA and DNA used about 17-30 mg of bulk tissue that was unsorted. Input material: liver tumor tissue from sampling region 1. Subset indicated: tumor region T1, superior pole. The source of these receptors is a man between 35 and 55 years old with primary liver carcinoma and hepatitis B virus infection.

The J gene is TRBJ2-1, the V gene TRBV29-1; D possibly corresponds to TRBD2 (6 bases). The CDR3 consists of 16 residues. The germline gives CDR1 SQVTM, CDR2 ANQGSEA. With 2 bases removed from V and 12 bases from J, the gap between germline ends came to 26 bases. The CDR3 loop is CSVEPLTGGTYNGQFF. CDR3 bases: TGCAGCGTTGAACCCCTGACTGGCGGGACCTACAACGGGCAGTTCTTC.

Points on this clonotype: This is likely a read error, given that the CDR3 carries no conserved phenylalanine or tryptophan at its end. Because the CDR3's place on the DNA is in doubt, the DNA is left out and the CDR3 is given as listed by TCRdb. The J gene is TRBJ2-7, the V gene TRBV11-2. The CDR3 is 14 residues long, ends included. CDR1 is SGHAT and CDR2 is FQNNGV in the germline V gene. CDR3 amino acids: CASSLTDAAYEQHL.

This clonotype was recorded many times. This chain joins TRBV6-2 or TRBV6-3 and TRBJ1-2, with D maybe TRBD1 (6 bases). The V end lost 2 bases, the J end lost 3 bases, and 16 bases lay between the germline ends. The CDR3 runs 16 residues. Germline values: CDR1 MNHEY, CDR2 SVGEGT. The CDR3 coding sequence is TGTGCCAGCAGTTACGCCCGAGGGGGGGCTGACTATGGCTACACCTTC. This gives the protein CASSYARGGADYGYTF.

To note about this clonotype: This likely comes from a read error, as the CDR3 has no conserved phenylalanine or tryptophan at its end. The rearrangement joins TRBV29-1 to TRBJ1-1, with TRBD1 matching over 7 bases. The length of the CDR3 is 10 residues. V shed 7 bases, J shed 8 bases, and the junction held 4 bases outside the gene matches. Germline CDR1 is SQVTM and CDR2 is ANQGSEA. The CDR3 DNA reads TGCAGCGCTACGACAGGGGAAGCTTTCCTT. It is translated as CSATTGEAFL.

Ten or more counts support this clonotype. The rearrangement uses TRBV7-9 and TRBJ2-5; no definite D call. Germline V gives CDR1 SEHNR, CDR2 FQNEAQ (reference sequence). The CDR3 consists of 14 residues. V lost 5 bases and J 2 bases, leaving 12 bases between the germline ends. The CDR3 nucleotides are TGTGCCAGCAGCCAATTCGGGCGGCAAGAGACCCAGTACTTC. This translates into CASSQFGRQETQYF.

The rearrangement links TRBV6-6 to TRBJ2-7, with TRBD1 matching 8 bases. There are 15 residues in the CDR3. Germline loops: CDR1 MNHNY, CDR2 SVGAGI (reference sequence). V trimming: 4 bases; J trimming: 4 bases; junction bases outside the gene matches: 9. This chain's CDR3 is CASSLNQGAGYEQYF. In nucleotides, the CDR3 is TGTGCCAGCAGTTTAAACCAGGGGGCCGGATACGAGCAGTACTTC.

On this clonotype: The germline gene is not matched at one end of the junction; a read error may be the cause. This chain uses TRBV6-5 with TRBJ1-5; D is undetermined. CDR3 size: 14 residues. Germline CDR1 reads MNHEY; CDR2 reads SVGAGI. In DNA form, the CDR3 reads TGTGCCAGTAGTTACAGCTCTGCCAATCAGCCCCAGCATTTT. As protein: CASSYSSANQPQHF.

Regarding this clonotype: At one end, the junction sequence differs from germline, possibly due to a read error. The chain recombines TRBV6-5 with TRBJ2-2; D is tentatively TRBD1 or TRBD2 (5 bases each). The V gene's germline CDR1 is MNHEY and CDR2 SVGAGI. The CDR3 is 12 residues long. This CDR3 reads CVSRERGGELFF. Written as DNA, the CDR3 is TGTGTCAGCAGGGAGAGGGGTGGGGAGCTGTTTTTT.

As concerns this clonotype: This may come from a read error, since a much larger clone is one base off. This chain links TRBV5-1 with TRBJ1-1, with a possible D match to TRBD1 (6 bases). The CDR3 is 13 amino acids. Per the germline V gene, CDR1 is SGHRS and CDR2 is YFSETQ. The CDR3 DNA follows: TGCGCCAGCAGGTTAGGGGGTGGAACTGAAGCTTCCTTT. Protein sequence: CASRLGGGTEASF.

This clonotype has just one count. Sequence at one end of the junction differs from germline and may be a read error. The chain recombines TRBV29-1 with TRBJ2-7; TRBD1 matches at 9 bases. The CDR3 length is 13 residues. In germline, CDR1 is SQVTM, CDR2 ANQGSEA. CDR3 bases: TGTAGCATTGGACAGGGGAATGTTTATGAGCAGTACTTC. Translated: CSIGQGNVYEQYF.

This clonotype was found a few times. V and J are TRBV9 and TRBJ2-1, with 8 bases identical to TRBD1. Germline V lookup: CDR1 SGDLS, CDR2 YYNGEE. J was trimmed by 3 bases and V by 3 bases; bases with no gene match: 5. CDR3 length equals 15 residues. In DNA, the CDR3 is TGTGCCAGCAGCGGGAGGACAGGGTTCTACAATGAGCAGTTCTTC. The encoded protein is CASSGRTGFYNEQFF.

On this clonotype itself: At one of its ends the junction is not consistent with the germline gene, which may arise from a read error. The chain uses TRBV10-2 and TRBJ1-1; no clear D gene. This CDR3 comprises 15 residues. Germline lookup yields CDR1 WSHSY and CDR2 SAAADI. The CDR3 reads CANGESSSMNTEAFF. The CDR3 bases are TGCGCCAACGGTGAGTCAAGCAGTATGAATACTGAAGCTTTCTTT.

Worth noting for this clonotype: The final CDR3 position lacks the conserved phenylalanine or tryptophan, pointing to a likely read error. DNA for the CDR3: TGTGCCAGCAGTGGATGGGTTGTCTACGAGCAGTACTTA. Translating it yields CASSGWVVYEQYL. The chain combines TRBV6-1 with TRBJ2-7; D is unclear. Trimming cost V 4 bases and J 3 bases, with 10 bases left between them. CDR3 size: 13 residues. The germline V gene encodes CDR1 MNHNS and CDR2 SASEGT.

This clonotype was seen many times. V and J are TRBV5-6 and TRBJ1-5; TRBD1 aligns across 9 bases. The CDR3 sequence is 15 residues long. Germline-derived CDR1 and CDR2 are SGHDT and YYEEEE. The V segment lost 2 bases and the J segment 6 bases; nucleotides outside the gene matches: 6. The CDR3 region is CASSFGQGSGQPQHF. As DNA, the CDR3 is TGTGCCAGCAGCTTTGGACAGGGGTCAGGTCAGCCCCAGCATTTT.

The rearrangement links TRBV2 to TRBJ2-7; D is ambiguous. CDR3 length: 13 residues. Trimming took off 7 bases at V and 3 bases at J, with 13 bases between the two ends. Germline CDR1 SNHLY, CDR2 FYNNEI. As DNA, the CDR3 is TGTGCCAGCACTTGGAGCACGAACTACGAGCAGTACTTC. Translated, it gives CASTWSTNYEQYF.

This clonotype was counted a few times. At one of its ends the junction is not consistent with the germline gene, which may arise from a read error. This chain links TRBV6-1 with TRBJ1-6, with D maybe TRBD1 (6 bases). This CDR3 is built from 14 residues. Germline CDR1 reads MNHNS; CDR2 reads SASEGT. CDR3 DNA sequence: TGTGCCAGCAGTGAACTAGGCGGGGGCTCACCCCCCCACTTT. It is translated as CASSELGGGSPPHF.

In this sample, this clonotype turned up many times. The chain uses TRBV4-1 and TRBJ1-1; D is uncertain. The CDR3 length is 12 residues. The V end was cut by 1 base, the J end by 7 bases, with 7 bases between. The germline CDR1 and CDR2 sequences are MGHRA and YSYEKL. The CDR3 loop is CASSQVASEAFF. Here the CDR3 DNA reads TGCGCCAGCAGCCAAGTCGCGAGTGAAGCTTTCTTT.